This paragraph reports one TCR beta chain. The antigen remains unidentified. Drawing of blood for sampling happened at baseline, at cycle 4 day 1, and at cycle 7 day 1. Only in-frame clones appear in the TCRdb table, and some are missing; sequencing was by immunoSEQ multiplex PCR. The sample carries roughly 74,000 clones, around 94% recorded once. Per germline, CDR1 SGDLS and CDR2 YYNGEE. This CDR3 comprises 14 residues. The ends were cut back, 1 base at V and 0 bases at J, with 7 bases in the middle. These data are taken from a study of OX40 agonist ivuxolimab in advanced cancers. Study-wide results and caveats: The study found among the lowest clonal expansion in partial responders at 0.1-3.0 mg/kg.

Sequencing was performed on CD4+ or CD8+ T cells sorted from blood, taken in a trial of the OX40 agonist ivuxolimab. This receptor was obtained from an adult with an advanced solid tumor such as melanoma, head and neck, liver or kidney cancer. The chain links TRBV9 to TRBJ1-1; D not resolved. For the CDR3, the DNA is TGTGCCAGCAGCGTATCCAGGATGAACACTGAAGCTTTCTTT. Translating it yields CASSVSRMNTEAFF.